This TCR beta chain is from a study of beta chain features in type 1 diabetes. General study results and limits: People with Type 1 diabetes carried modestly yet significantly shorter TCRB CDR3s in all four CD4+ subsets.

Expressed TCRB transcripts were sequenced because the entire RNA isolate underwent reverse transcription. The protocol was immunoSEQ multiplex PCR, while the TCRdb copy is restricted to in-frame clones and leaves out a portion. The data hold about 280,000 clones, with 14% to 15% observed a single time. About this clone itself: Its antigen is unknown.

CDR3 length: 15 residues. In germline, CDR1 is SEHNR, CDR2 FQNEAQ (reference sequence). V shed 2 bases and J shed 2 bases, with 13 bases lying between them. V usage is TRBV7-9 and J usage is TRBJ2-7; weak D call: TRBD1 (6 bases). The sequencing input was naive CD4+ T cells from blood. This TCR derives from a man aged 18 to 35 with type 1 diabetes. The CDR3 nucleotides are TGTGCCAGCAGCTTATTAGGGACATTCACCTACGAGCAGTACTTC. Its translation: CASSLLGTFTYEQYF. Supplemented by reference TRBV7-9 and TRBJ2-7, the full variable domain reads DTGVSQNPRHKITKRGQNVTFRCDPISEHNRLYWYRQTLGQGPEFLTYFQNEAQLEKSRLLSDRFSAERPKGSFSTLEIQRTEQGDSAMYLCASSLLGTFTYEQYFGPGTRLTVT.